A selection of T cell receptor beta chains follows, all from one sample in a study of early T cells in non-severe SARS-CoV-2 infection. TCRdb recomputed calls from the 5' RACE reads with MiXCR, one row per CDR3 protein. The data hold 55,000 or so distinct CDR3 sequences, with 6.2% observed a single time. The specimen was whole blood. These receptors originate from an adult who was a healthcare worker with PCR-confirmed SARS-CoV-2 infection or an uninfected control (not recorded which). Both conserved end residues are trimmed from each CDR3.

V	J	CDR3
TRBV7-9	TRBJ2-5	ASSSRLAGNQETQY
TRBV27	TRBJ1-5	ASRRLVSPLSNQPQH
TRBV6-2/TRBV6-3	TRBJ1-5	ASSYSRTRGEPQH
TRBV7-9	TRBJ1-4	ASSHTVSDEKLF
TRBV19	TRBJ1-5	ASSIGVEGSNQPQH
TRBV10-1	TRBJ1-1	ASSLDDRAKAF
TRBV20-1	TRBJ2-3	SARPMPERGLSDTQY
TRBV7-9	TRBJ1-2	ASSLLWTGQNGYT
TRBV7-2	TRBJ1-2	ASSLGVRVGVT
TRBV7-9	TRBJ1-2	ASSFMREAGYT
TRBV5-4	TRBJ2-7	ASSLGLSSSYEQY
TRBV7-2	TRBJ2-2	ASSNSALRGRLGELF
TRBV7-2	TRBJ1-1	ASSLAGARPTEAF
TRBV20-1	TRBJ1-5	SARDTAEAHQPQH
TRBV12-3/TRBV12-4	TRBJ1-5	ASSLGLRSNQPQH
TRBV5-6	TRBJ1-1	ASFKGRMNTEAF
TRBV19	TRBJ2-1	ASSMIRPSYNEQF
TRBV7-2	TRBJ1-5	ASSLDIGQGNQPQH
TRBV20-1	TRBJ2-3	SARDLQRGGRTDTQY
TRBV28	TRBJ1-1	ASSTRTGTTEAF
TRBV7-9	TRBJ2-3	ASTVPEFTSTDTQY
TRBV4-3	TRBJ1-6	ASSQDPAVNSPLH
TRBV6-5	TRBJ2-3	ASSYGTGGADTQY
TRBV20-1	TRBJ2-1	SAVQGYNEQF
TRBV20-1	TRBJ2-1	SAPSSSGGAYNEQF
TRBV29-1	TRBJ1-1	SVWGGMNTEAF
TRBV2	TRBJ1-5	ASQKGSSGNQPQH
TRBV7-7	TRBJ2-5	ASSLVPGGPQETQY
TRBV30	TRBJ2-2	AWSEGLLSGELF
TRBV2	TRBJ2-1	ASRDRTYNEQF
TRBV6-6	TRBJ2-2	ASSYSSQGFTGEPF
TRBV20-1	TRBJ1-4	SARDLLRYNEKLF
TRBV6-2/TRBV6-3	TRBJ2-5	ASSLGTGGNQETQY